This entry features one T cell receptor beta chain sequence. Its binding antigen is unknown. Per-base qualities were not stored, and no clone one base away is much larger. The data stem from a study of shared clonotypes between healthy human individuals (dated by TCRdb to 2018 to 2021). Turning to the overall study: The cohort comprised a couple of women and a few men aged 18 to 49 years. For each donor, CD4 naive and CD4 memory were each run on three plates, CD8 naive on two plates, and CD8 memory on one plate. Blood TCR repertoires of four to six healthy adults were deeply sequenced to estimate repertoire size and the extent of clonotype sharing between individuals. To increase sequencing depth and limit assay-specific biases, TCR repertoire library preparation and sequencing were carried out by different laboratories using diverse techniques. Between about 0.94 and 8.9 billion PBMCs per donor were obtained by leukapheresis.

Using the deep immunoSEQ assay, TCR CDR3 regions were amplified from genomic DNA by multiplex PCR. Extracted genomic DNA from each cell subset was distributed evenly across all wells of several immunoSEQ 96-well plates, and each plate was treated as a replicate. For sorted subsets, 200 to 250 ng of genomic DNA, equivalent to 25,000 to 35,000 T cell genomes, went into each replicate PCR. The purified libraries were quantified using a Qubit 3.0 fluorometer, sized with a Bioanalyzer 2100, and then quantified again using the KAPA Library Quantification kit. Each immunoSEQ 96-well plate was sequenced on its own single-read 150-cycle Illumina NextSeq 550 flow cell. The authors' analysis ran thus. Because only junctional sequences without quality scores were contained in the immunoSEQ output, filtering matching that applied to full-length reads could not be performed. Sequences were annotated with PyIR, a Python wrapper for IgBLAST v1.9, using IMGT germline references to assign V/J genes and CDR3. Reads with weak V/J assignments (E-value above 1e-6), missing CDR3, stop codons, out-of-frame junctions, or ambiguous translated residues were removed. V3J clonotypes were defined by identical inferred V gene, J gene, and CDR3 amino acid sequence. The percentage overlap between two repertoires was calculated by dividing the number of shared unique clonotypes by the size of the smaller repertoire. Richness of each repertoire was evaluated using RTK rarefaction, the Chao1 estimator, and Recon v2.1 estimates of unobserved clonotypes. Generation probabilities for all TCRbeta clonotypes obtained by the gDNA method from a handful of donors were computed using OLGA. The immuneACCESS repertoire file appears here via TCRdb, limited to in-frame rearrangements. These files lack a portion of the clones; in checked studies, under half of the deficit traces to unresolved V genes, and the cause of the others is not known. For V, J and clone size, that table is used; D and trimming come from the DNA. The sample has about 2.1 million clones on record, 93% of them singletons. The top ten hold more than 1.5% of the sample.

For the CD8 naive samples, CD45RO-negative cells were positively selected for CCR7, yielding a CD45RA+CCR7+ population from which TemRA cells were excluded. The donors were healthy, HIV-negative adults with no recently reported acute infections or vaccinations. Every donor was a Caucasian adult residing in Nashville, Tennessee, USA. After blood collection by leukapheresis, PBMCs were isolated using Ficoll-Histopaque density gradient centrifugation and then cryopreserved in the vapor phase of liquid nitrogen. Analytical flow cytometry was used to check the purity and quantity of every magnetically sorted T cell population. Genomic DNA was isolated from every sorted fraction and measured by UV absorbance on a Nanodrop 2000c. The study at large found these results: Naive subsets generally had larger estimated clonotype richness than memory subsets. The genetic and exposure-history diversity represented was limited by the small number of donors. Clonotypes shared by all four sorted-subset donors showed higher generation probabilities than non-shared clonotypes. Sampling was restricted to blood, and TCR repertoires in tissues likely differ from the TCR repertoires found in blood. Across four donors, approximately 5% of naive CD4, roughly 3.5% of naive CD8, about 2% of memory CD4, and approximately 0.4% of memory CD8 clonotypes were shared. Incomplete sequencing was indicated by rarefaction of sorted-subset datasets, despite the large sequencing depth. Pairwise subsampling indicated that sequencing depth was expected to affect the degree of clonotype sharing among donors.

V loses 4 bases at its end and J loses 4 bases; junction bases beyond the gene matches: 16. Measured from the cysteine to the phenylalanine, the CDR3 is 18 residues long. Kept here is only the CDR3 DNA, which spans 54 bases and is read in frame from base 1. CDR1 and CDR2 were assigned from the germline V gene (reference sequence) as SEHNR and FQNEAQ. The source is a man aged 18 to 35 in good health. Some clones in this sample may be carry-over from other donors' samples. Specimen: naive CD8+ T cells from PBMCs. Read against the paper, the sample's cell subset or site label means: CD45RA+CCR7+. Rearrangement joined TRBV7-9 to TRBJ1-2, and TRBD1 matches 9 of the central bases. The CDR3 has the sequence CASSSGTGSSKSIYGYTF. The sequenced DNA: TGTGCCAGCAGCTCCGGGACAGGGAGTTCTAAGTCAATCTATGGCTACACCTTC.